These 4 T cell receptor beta chains were all obtained from the same sample, sequenced in a study of Ad26.COV2.S vaccination and SARS-CoV-2 variants (dated by TCRdb to 2020 to 2023). This sample's treatment or condition label indicates: roughly 18 received Ad26.COV2.S at low or high dose, single or two shots; several received placebo; per-sample allocation not given. For vaccine and placebo recipients, the sequenced repertoires came from samples collected on day 63 after the first injection. Library generation was performed with the immunoSEQ multiplex PCR assay. TCRdb limited this immuneACCESS table to in-frame rearrangements with V and J called. A share of clones is missing; checked studies link under half to unresolved V genes, and the rest is unexplained. In all, the sample holds 350,000 to 500,000 clones, and about nine tenths of those were seen once. The ten largest account for about 4.5% of the sample.

The sample here was peripheral blood, taken in a trial of Ad26.COV2.S vaccine versus placebo. The receptors derive from a person between 18 and 65 years old who received the Ad26.COV2.S COVID-19 vaccine or a placebo.

The genes are TRBV13 and TRBJ1-5; 9 bases fit TRBD1. The CDR3 is 15 amino acids. V trimming: 5 bases; J trimming: 7 bases; junction bases outside the gene matches: 9. CDR1 and CDR2 from the germline V gene are PRHDT and FYEKMQ (reference sequence). The CDR3 loop reads CASSPLQGALQPQHF. The DNA for the CDR3 is TGTGCCAGCAGCCCTTTACAGGGGGCTTTACAGCCCCAGCATTTT.

The gene calls are TRBV2 and TRBJ2-3; TRBD2 matches 10 bases. Germline V gene sequence: CDR1 SNHLY, CDR2 FYNNEI. Trimming took 6 bases from V and 0 from J; bases not matched to a gene: 12. The length of the CDR3 is 18 residues. The CDR3 region is CASRGGGLAFLSTDTQYF. The DNA of the CDR3 is TGTGCCAGCAGAGGTGGGGGACTAGCGTTCCTTAGCACAGATACGCAGTATTTT.

CDR3 region: CASSLYLSEDPYSGEQFF. CDR3 nucleotides: TGTGCCAGCAGCTTGTACCTGAGTGAGGACCCTTATAGCGGTGAGCAGTTCTTC. This rearrangement joins TRBV5-6 to TRBJ2-1; a possible D gene is TRBD2 (6 bases). V was clipped by 1 base and J by 9 bases, with 26 bases between them. Germline CDR1 SGHDT, CDR2 YYEEEE. The CDR3 extends over 18 amino acids.

The rearrangement links TRBV15 to TRBJ2-5; either TRBD1 or TRBD2 may fit D (6 bases each). The germline V and J ends were trimmed by 1 base and 5 bases, with 14 bases remaining between them. Germline CDR1 LNHNV, CDR2 YYDKDF (reference sequence). The length of the CDR3 is 15 residues. CDR3 nucleotides: TGTGCCACCAGCAGAGCGGACGGAGGGGGGGAGACCCAGTACTTC. It encodes CATSRADGGGETQYF.